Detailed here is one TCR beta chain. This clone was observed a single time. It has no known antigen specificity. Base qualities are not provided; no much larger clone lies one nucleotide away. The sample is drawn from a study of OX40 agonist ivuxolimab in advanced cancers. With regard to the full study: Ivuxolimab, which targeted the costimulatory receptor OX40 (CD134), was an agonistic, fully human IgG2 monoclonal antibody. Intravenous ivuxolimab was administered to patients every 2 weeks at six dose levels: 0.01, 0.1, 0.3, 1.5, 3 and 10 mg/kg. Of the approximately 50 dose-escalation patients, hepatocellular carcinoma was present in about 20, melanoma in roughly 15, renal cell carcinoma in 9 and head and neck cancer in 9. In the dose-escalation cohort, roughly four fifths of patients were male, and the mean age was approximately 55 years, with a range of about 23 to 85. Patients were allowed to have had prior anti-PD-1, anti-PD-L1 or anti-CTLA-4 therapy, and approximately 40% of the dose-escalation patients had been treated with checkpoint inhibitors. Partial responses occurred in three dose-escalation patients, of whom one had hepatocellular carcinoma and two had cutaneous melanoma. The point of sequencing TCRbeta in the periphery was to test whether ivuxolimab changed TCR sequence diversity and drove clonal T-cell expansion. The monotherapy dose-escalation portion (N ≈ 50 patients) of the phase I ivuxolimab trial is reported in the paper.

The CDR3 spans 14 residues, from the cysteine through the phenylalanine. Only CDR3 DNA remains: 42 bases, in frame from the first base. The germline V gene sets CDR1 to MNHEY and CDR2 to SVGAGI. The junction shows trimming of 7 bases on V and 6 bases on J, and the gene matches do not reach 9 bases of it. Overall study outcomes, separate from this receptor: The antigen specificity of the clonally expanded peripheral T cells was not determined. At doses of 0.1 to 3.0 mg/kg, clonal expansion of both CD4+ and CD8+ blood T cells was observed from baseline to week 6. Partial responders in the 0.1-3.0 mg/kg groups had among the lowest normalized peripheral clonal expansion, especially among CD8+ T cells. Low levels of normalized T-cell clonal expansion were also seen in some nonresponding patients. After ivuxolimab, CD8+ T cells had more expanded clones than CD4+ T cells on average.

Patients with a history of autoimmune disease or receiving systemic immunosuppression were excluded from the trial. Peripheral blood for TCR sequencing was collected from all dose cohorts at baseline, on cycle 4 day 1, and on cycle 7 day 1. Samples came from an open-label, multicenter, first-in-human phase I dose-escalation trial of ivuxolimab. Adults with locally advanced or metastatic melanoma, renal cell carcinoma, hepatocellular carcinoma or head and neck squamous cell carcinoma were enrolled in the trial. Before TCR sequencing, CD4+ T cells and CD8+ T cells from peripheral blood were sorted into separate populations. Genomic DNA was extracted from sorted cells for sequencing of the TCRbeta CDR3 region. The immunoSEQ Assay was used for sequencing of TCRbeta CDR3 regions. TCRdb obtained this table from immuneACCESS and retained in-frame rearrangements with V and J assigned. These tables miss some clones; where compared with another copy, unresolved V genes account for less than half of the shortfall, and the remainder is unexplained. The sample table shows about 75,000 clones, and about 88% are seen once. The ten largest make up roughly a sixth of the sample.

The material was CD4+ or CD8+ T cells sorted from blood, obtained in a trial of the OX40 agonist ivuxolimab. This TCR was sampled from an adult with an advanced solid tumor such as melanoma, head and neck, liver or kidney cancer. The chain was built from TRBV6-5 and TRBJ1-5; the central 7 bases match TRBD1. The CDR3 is CASNPTGLGQPQHF. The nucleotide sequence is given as TGTGCCAGCAACCCGACAGGGCTAGGTCAGCCCCAGCATTTT.